The 8 T cell receptor beta chains below all came from one sample that was sequenced in a study of blood T cell repertoires in COVID-19. The data were produced by immunoSEQ multiplex PCR, yet TCRdb's version contains in-frame clones alone and is incomplete. The repertoire has around 190,000 clones, 75% to 85% of them found once; the top ten carry about a sixth. Material: PBMCs or T cells enriched from blood (not recorded which). The source of these receptors is a woman between 50 and 59 years old with acute COVID-19.

This chain connects TRBV7-9 to TRBJ1-1; D is perhaps TRBD1 (5 bases). CDR1 is SEHNR, CDR2 FQNEAQ, per germline (reference sequence). The CDR3 is 16 residues long. The V gene lost 4 bases and the J gene lost 0 bases, with 15 bases spanning the gap. The CDR3 reads CASSSTGRPLNTEAFF. As DNA, the CDR3 is TGTGCCAGCAGCTCCACAGGACGCCCCCTGAACACTGAAGCTTTCTTT.

V gene TRBV28 combines with J gene TRBJ1-1; D ambiguous. CDR1 and CDR2 from the germline V gene are MDHEN and SYDVKM. The CDR3 sequence is 12 residues long. The V gene lost 2 bases and the J gene lost 7 bases, with 8 bases spanning the gap. The CDR3 spells CASSLAAREAFF. The CDR3 nucleotides read TGTGCCAGCAGTTTAGCAGCGCGTGAAGCTTTCTTT.

This clone has more than one count but fewer than ten. The chain carries TRBV7-2 and TRBJ1-3; no definite D call. This CDR3 region has 14 residues. Trimming removed 2 bases at V and 0 bases at J, with 5 bases between. Germline V lookup: CDR1 SGHTA, CDR2 FQGNSA. The CDR3 loop is CASSLQSSGNTIYF. DNA of the CDR3: TGTGCCAGCAGCTTACAGTCCTCTGGAAACACCATATATTTT.

This clone has only a few counts. The junction departs from the called germline gene at one end, perhaps through a read error. This chain connects TRBV7-7 to TRBJ2-1; 10 bases match TRBD2. This CDR3 has 16 amino acids. The germline V gene encodes CDR1 SSHAT and CDR2 FNYEAQ (reference sequence). Here the CDR3 reads CASSISSGGPNNEQFF. CDR3 bases: TGTGCTAGCAGCATTAGTAGCGGGGGGCCAAACAATGAGCAGTTCTTC.

The chain links TRBV2 to TRBJ1-5; D gene unclear. The CDR3 is 14 amino acids. The germline V and J ends were trimmed by 2 bases and 4 bases, with 9 bases remaining between them. Germline assignment: CDR1 SNHLY and CDR2 FYNNEI. The DNA for the CDR3 is TGTGCCAGCAGTGAATGGTCAGAAAATCAGCCCCAGCATTTT. It translates to CASSEWSENQPQHF.

The CDR3: CASSPHAGQGTFF. The CDR3 DNA reads as TGTGCCAGCAGCCCTCACGCAGGACAGGGCACGTTCTTC. The rearrangement links TRBV7-9 to TRBJ2-1, with 8 bases matching TRBD1. CDR1 and CDR2 from the germline V gene are SEHNR and FQNEAQ (reference sequence). The CDR3 runs 13 residues. Trimming cost V 5 bases and J 15 bases; bases outside gene matches: 12.

The J gene is TRBJ1-5, the V gene TRBV6-5; 8 bases are shared with TRBD1. With V trimmed by 5 bases and J by 2 bases, 2 bases remained unmatched. CDR3 length: 14 amino acids. Germline CDR1 and CDR2: MNHEY and SVGAGI. The DNA for the CDR3 is TGTGCCAGCAGTCAGGGGGCGGGCAATCAGCCCCAGCATTTT. Its protein is CASSQGAGNQPQHF.

The genes are TRBV2 and TRBJ1-5, with 10 bases lining up with TRBD1. This CDR3 is 14 amino acids long. J lost 4 bases, V lost 8 bases, and 5 bases had no gene match. Germline lookup yields CDR1 SNHLY and CDR2 FYNNEI. CDR3 coding DNA: TGTGCCAGCGGGGGGACAGGGGCGAATCAGCCCCAGCATTTT. It codes for CASGGTGANQPQHF.